Listed below are T cell receptor beta chains from one sample, sequenced in a study of T cell repertoires in cytomegalovirus infection. MiXCR, run by TCRdb on the reads, gives a single entry per CDR3 protein. The data hold 300,000 or so distinct CDR3 sequences, with 20% to 30% observed a single time. The sample comprised PBMCs. The origin of the receptors is a human donor in good health (CMV status not recorded). Some clones in this sample may be carry-over from other donors' samples. Both conserved end residues are part of each CDR3. Each record gives: V gene, D gene, J gene, clone size, CDR3 DNA, CDR3 protein. The D gene is left open where the match is weak. A row's size may be missing; if present it is once, few, many or a size class.

V gene: TRBV20-1; D gene: .; J gene: TRBJ1-5; clone size: few; CDR3 DNA: TGCAGTGCTATTCGGGGCCTGGGCAATCAGCCCCAGCATTTT; CDR3 protein: CSAIRGLGNQPQHF
V gene: TRBV6-5; D gene: TRBD2; J gene: TRBJ2-7; clone size: few; CDR3 DNA: TGTGCCAGCAGCCCGGCTGCGGGAGACTCAGGCGAGCAGTACTTC; CDR3 protein: CASSPAAGDSGEQYF
V gene: TRBV20-1; D gene: TRBD2; J gene: TRBJ2-7; clone size: few; CDR3 DNA: TGCAGTGCACCTTTAGCGGGAGGCACCTACGAGCAGTACTTC; CDR3 protein: CSAPLAGGTYEQYF
V gene: TRBV15; D gene: TRBD1; J gene: TRBJ1-1; clone size: .; CDR3 DNA: TGTGCCACCAGCAGGCGGGGACAGGGGGCGCGAGCTTTCTTT; CDR3 protein: CATSRRGQGARAFF
V gene: TRBV7-2; D gene: .; J gene: TRBJ2-3; clone size: many; CDR3 DNA: TGTGCCAGCAGCTTATTTCGGGGGAAAGTAGATACGCAGTATTTT; CDR3 protein: CASSLFRGKVDTQYF
V gene: TRBV18; D gene: .; J gene: TRBJ1-2; clone size: .; CDR3 DNA: TGTGCCAGCTCACTGGACAGCTTCTATGGCTACACCTTC; CDR3 protein: CASSLDSFYGYTF
V gene: TRBV12-3/TRBV12-4; D gene: .; J gene: TRBJ1-1; clone size: many; CDR3 DNA: TGTGCCAGCAGCTTATTAGGTGTCACTGAAGCTTTCTTT; CDR3 protein: CASSLLGVTEAFF
V gene: TRBV28; D gene: .; J gene: TRBJ1-3; clone size: .; CDR3 DNA: TGTGCCAGCAGCACCACCGGTGGTGAAAACACCATATATTTT; CDR3 protein: CASSTTGGENTIYF
V gene: TRBV28; D gene: .; J gene: TRBJ2-3; clone size: .; CDR3 DNA: TGTGCCAGCAGTTTATTTGGTACGCCTGCGGCAGATACGCAGTATTTT; CDR3 protein: CASSLFGTPAADTQYF
V gene: TRBV6-6; D gene: .; J gene: TRBJ2-1; clone size: few; CDR3 DNA: TGTGCCAGCAGTTACGAAGGGCGCGCCCACTACAATGAGCAGTTCTTC; CDR3 protein: CASSYEGRAHYNEQFF